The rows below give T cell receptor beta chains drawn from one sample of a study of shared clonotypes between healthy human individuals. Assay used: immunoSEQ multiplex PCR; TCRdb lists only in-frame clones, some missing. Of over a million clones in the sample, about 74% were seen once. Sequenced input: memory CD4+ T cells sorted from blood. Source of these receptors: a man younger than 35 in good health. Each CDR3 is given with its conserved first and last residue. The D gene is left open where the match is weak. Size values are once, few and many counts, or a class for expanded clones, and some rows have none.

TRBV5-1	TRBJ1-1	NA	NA	TGCGCCAGCGCTAAGGGGACCATGGGGACTGAAGCTTTCTTT	CASAKGTMGTEAFF
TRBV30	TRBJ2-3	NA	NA	TGTGCCTGGGACCTGGGGGTGAGCACAGATACACAGTATTTT	CAWDLGVSTDTQYF
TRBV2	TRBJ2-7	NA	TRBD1	TGTGCCAGTGGTTTAGGACAGGGGATTTACGAGCAGTACTTC	CASGLGQGIYEQYF
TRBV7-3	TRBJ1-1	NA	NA	TGTGCCAGCAGCCCCCCCCCGGCGAACACTGAAGCTTTCTTT	CASSPPPANTEAFF
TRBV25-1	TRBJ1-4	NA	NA	TGTGCCAGCACCTCCCGTGCGGGTGAAAAACTGTTTTTT	CASTSRAGEKLFF
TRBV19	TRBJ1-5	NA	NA	TGTGCCAGTAGTATGGGAGGCCAGAATCAGCCCCAGCATTTT	CASSMGGQNQPQHF
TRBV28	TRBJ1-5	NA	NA	TGTGCCAGCAGTTTGAAGGGGTATCAGCCCCAGCATTTT	CASSLKGYQPQHF
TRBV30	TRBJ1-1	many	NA	TGTGCCTGGAGTGTTCGGGCAGGGGAGGTAGCTTTCTTT	CAWSVRAGEVAFF
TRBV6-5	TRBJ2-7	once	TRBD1	TGTGCCAGCAGCCCCAGACAGGGGAACTACGAGCAGTACTTC	CASSPRQGNYEQYF
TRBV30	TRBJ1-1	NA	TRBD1	TGTGCCTGGAGCCAGGGGGCGGTTGAAGCTTTCTTT	CAWSQGAVEAFF
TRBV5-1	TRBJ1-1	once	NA	TGCGCCAGCAGCGTCGACGTGAACACTGAAGCTTTCTTT	CASSVDVNTEAFF
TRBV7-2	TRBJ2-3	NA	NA	TGTGCCAGCAGCTTATGGTCCTCCACAGATACGCAGTATTTT	CASSLWSSTDTQYF
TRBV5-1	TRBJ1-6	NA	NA	TGCGCCAGCAGCTTGGATTTCAATTCACCCCTCCACTTT	CASSLDFNSPLHF
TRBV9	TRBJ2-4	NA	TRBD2	TGTGCCAGCAGCTTCGAAGGGGAGGGGGCCAAAAACATTCAGTACTTC	CASSFEGEGAKNIQYF
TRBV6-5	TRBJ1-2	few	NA	TGTGCCAGCAGTTACTCGGACCTTATGGCCTACACCTTC	CASSYSDLMAYTF
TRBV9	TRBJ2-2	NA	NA	TGTGCCAGCAGCGTATCCGCGAACACCGGGGAGCTGTTTTTT	CASSVSANTGELFF
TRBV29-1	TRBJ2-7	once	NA	TGCAGCGTTGGTGCTAGCGTTTACGAGCAGTACTTC	CSVGASVYEQYF
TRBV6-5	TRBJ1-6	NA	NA	TGTGCCAGCGGGAACACTAATTCACCCCTCCACTTT	CASGNTNSPLHF
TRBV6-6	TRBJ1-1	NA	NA	TGTGCCAGCAGTCATAAAAACAGCCTTGAAGCTTTCTTT	CASSHKNSLEAFF
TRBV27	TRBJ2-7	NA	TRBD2	TGTGCCAGCAGTTTCGGAGCGGGAGTGCTTACCTACGAGCAGTACTTC	CASSFGAGVLTYEQYF